The 17 T cell receptor beta chains reported below all come from one sample, sequenced in a study of blood T cell repertoires in COVID-19. Data came from immunoSEQ multiplex PCR; TCRdb stores just in-frame clones and leaves some out. The sample comprises about 260,000 clones, 90% of which are singletons, and roughly 3.3% rests with the top ten. Sequencing used peripheral blood. The receptors shown here come from a woman aged 40-49 years with acute or convalescent COVID-19.

This chain links TRBV5-6 with TRBJ2-3, with 8 bases aligning to TRBD2. This CDR3 contains 15 residues. V was clipped by 0 bases and J by 8 bases; unmatched bases: 8. Germline CDR1 SGHDT, CDR2 YYEEEE. In nucleotides, the CDR3 is TGTGCCAGCAGCTTGGACGGGGGGGGCCAGGTTACGCAGTATTTT. Amino acid sequence: CASSLDGGGQVTQYF.

The chain combines TRBV28 with TRBJ1-2; 8 nucleotides line up with TRBD1. V trimming: 4 bases; J trimming: 4 bases; junction bases outside the gene matches: 8. CDR3 length: 15 amino acids. CDR1 is MDHEN and CDR2 is SYDVKM in the germline V gene. The CDR3 here is CASSSPDRAIYGYTF. CDR3 sequence (DNA): TGTGCCAGCAGTTCACCGGACAGGGCAATCTATGGCTACACCTTC.

The chain uses TRBV5-1 and TRBJ1-2; 8 bases fit TRBD1. CDR3 size: 15 residues. The germline gives CDR1 SGHRS, CDR2 YFSETQ. Germline trimming cut 2 bases from V and 1 base from J; bases unmatched to any gene: 4. In DNA form, the CDR3 reads TGCGCCAGCAGCTTAGCACAGGGGGGTAACTATGGCTACACCTTC. Translation gives CASSLAQGGNYGYTF.

This chain joins TRBV7-2 and TRBJ1-1, with a tentative D call TRBD1 (5 bases). Germline V gene sequence: CDR1 SGHTA, CDR2 FQGNSA. V lost 1 base and J lost 4, with 13 bases in between. The CDR3 totals 15 residues. CDR3 residues: CASSLVQGLPTEAFF. The DNA for the CDR3 is TGTGCCAGCAGCTTAGTCCAGGGTTTGCCCACTGAAGCTTTCTTT.

The genes are TRBV21-1 and TRBJ1-1; the table names TRBD1, a call not compared with the DNA. TRBV21-1 is labeled a pseudogene. The CDR3 consists of 17 residues. The CDR3 DNA is TGTGCCAGCAGCAAAGCCCTATGGCAGGGCCTGAACACTGAAGCTTTCTTT. This encodes CASSKALWQGLNTEAFF.

The chain carries TRBV3-1 (or the pseudogene TRBV3-2) and TRBJ2-3, with 10 bases lining up with TRBD2. CDR3 length: 19 amino acids. Germline CDR1 is LGHDT and CDR2 is YNNKEL (reference sequence). Trimming took 4 bases from V and 6 from J; bases not matched to a gene: 19. CDR3 sequence (DNA): TGTGCCAGCAGCCCTCAGTCGGTTATAGCGGGGGGCTTGGGGGATACGCAGTATTTT. This gives the protein CASSPQSVIAGGLGDTQYF.

The chain carries TRBV2 and TRBJ2-1; D gene ambiguous. Looked up from germline, CDR1 is SNHLY and CDR2 is FYNNEI. V was shortened by 7 bases and J by 7 bases, with 8 bases between the two germline ends. The CDR3 covers 11 residues. The CDR3 sequence: CASTLVNEQFF. Written as DNA, the CDR3 is TGTGCCAGCACTCTAGTAAATGAGCAGTTCTTC.

This chain joins TRBV5-1 and TRBJ1-1, with D uncertain. CDR3 length equals 13 residues. The V end was cut by 0 bases, the J end by 7 bases, with 10 bases between. CDR1 and CDR2 from the germline V gene are SGHRS and YFSETQ. CDR3: CASSLAPGGEAFF. The DNA for the CDR3 is TGCGCCAGCAGCTTGGCCCCAGGAGGTGAAGCTTTCTTT.

This chain connects TRBV18 to TRBJ1-2; 7 bases align to TRBD1. V shed 6 bases and J 3 bases; nucleotides not matched to a gene: 10. The CDR3 totals 15 residues. Germline V gene data show CDR1 as KGHSH and CDR2 as LQKENI. DNA for the CDR3: TGTGCCAGCTCGCAAGAGACAGGGTTTGACTATGGCTACACCTTC. It specifies CASSQETGFDYGYTF.

The V call is TRBV5-1, the J call TRBJ1-5, with TRBD1 as a possible D gene (5 bases). V lost 10 bases and J lost 1, with 21 bases in between. CDR1 and CDR2 from the germline V gene are SGHRS and YFSETQ. The CDR3 consists of 16 residues. CDR3 in amino acids: CAARTRRGPSNQPQHF. In nucleotides, the CDR3 is TGCGCCGCCCGGACTAGGCGGGGCCCAAGCAATCAGCCCCAGCATTTT.

V is TRBV28 and J is TRBJ1-2, with TRBD1 as a possible D gene (6 bases). Looked up from germline, CDR1 is MDHEN and CDR2 is SYDVKM. V gave up 3 bases and J gave up 4 bases, with 24 bases separating them. The CDR3 loop spans 18 amino acids. The CDR3 nucleotides are TGTGCCAGCAGTTTGAGTTGGGACAAGGATATTACCTCCTATGGCTACACCTTC. Encoded protein: CASSLSWDKDITSYGYTF.

In this sample, this clone turned up a few times. The chain combines TRBV5-1 with TRBJ1-1; tentatively, D is TRBD1 (6 bases). V was pared by 4 bases and J by 3 bases, with 10 bases between. Germline CDR1 SGHRS, CDR2 YFSETQ. The CDR3 loop spans 13 amino acids. The CDR3 nucleotides are TGCGCCAGCAGCCGGACAGTATACACTGAAGCTTTCTTT. This gives the protein CASSRTVYTEAFF.

V and J are TRBV18 and TRBJ1-3, with D unclear. This CDR3 region has 15 residues. Germline V CDR1 and CDR2: KGHSH, LQKENI. V lost 5 bases and J 0 bases, leaving 11 bases between the germline ends. Here the CDR3 DNA reads TGTGCCAGCTCATCTACTGAGAGCTCTGGAAACACCATATATTTT. This encodes CASSSTESSGNTIYF.

This clone is a singleton in its sample. The rearrangement links TRBV5-1 to TRBJ1-1, with D hard to call. Trimming shortened V by 0 bases and J by 6 bases, and 6 bases separated the two germline ends. This CDR3 is 12 amino acids long. The germline V gene encodes CDR1 SGHRS and CDR2 YFSETQ. CDR3 amino acids: CASSLDGPEAFF. In DNA form, the CDR3 reads TGCGCCAGCAGCTTGGATGGGCCTGAAGCTTTCTTT.

The chain is built from TRBV7-2 and TRBJ1-6, with unresolved D. Trimming shortened V by 1 base and J by 0 bases, and 7 bases separated the two germline ends. CDR1 SGHTA and CDR2 FQGNSA come from the germline V gene. This CDR3 comprises 16 residues. The CDR3 spells CASSLVGSSYNSPLHF. CDR3 nucleotides: TGTGCCAGCAGCTTAGTTGGGAGCTCCTATAATTCACCCCTCCACTTT.

The V call is TRBV7-9, the J call TRBJ2-3; TRBD2 matches at 13 bases. The CDR3 is made up of 16 amino acids. V lost 4 bases and J lost 6; bases outside the gene matches: 7. Germline CDR1 reads SEHNR; CDR2 reads FQNEAQ (reference sequence). CDR3 DNA sequence: TGTGCCAGCAGCTCCGCCCTACTAGCGGGGGGGGATACGCAGTATTTT. Its translation is CASSSALLAGGDTQYF.

The chain has TRBV12-3 or TRBV12-4 and TRBJ1-5, with D hard to call. The V gene lost 1 base and the J gene lost 3 bases, with 4 bases spanning the gap. CDR3 size: 13 residues. The CDR3 DNA sequence: TGTGCCAGCAGTTTAGGGGCCAATCAGCCCCAGCATTTT. Amino acids: CASSLGANQPQHF.